The source of this T cell receptor beta chain is a study of blood T cell repertoires in COVID-19. Study at large: Collection of acute and convalescent COVID-19 samples took place in the United States, Italy and Spain. T cells, B-cell-depleted T cells, or PBMCs supplied cDNA or gDNA.

Per the germline V gene, CDR1 is SGHTA and CDR2 is FQGNSA. The CDR3 loop spans 14 amino acids. V shed 5 bases and J 5 bases; nucleotides not matched to a gene: 7. Original processing notes: Cell counts per sample came from amplifying reference gene primers. Data came from immunoSEQ multiplex PCR; TCRdb stores just in-frame clones and leaves some out. V and J calls and clone size are copied from that table; D and trimming were computed from the DNA. This table holds 35,000 to 50,000 clones, 70% to 90% found once. This TCR came from a man aged 55-75 years with acute or convalescent COVID-19. V gene TRBV7-2 combines with J gene TRBJ2-3; 7 nucleotides align to TRBD1. Sequenced: peripheral blood. DNA for the CDR3: TGTGCCAGCAGCCTAGGGGGCGGCAAAGATACGCAGTATTTT. Protein product: CASSLGGGKDTQYF.